A single sample gave rise to the 12 T cell receptor beta chains below, sequenced in a study of T cell changes during pregnancy in multiple sclerosis. Using immunoSEQ multiplex PCR, the repertoire was profiled, and TCRdb retains in-frame clones only, with some absent. Of over 100,000 clones in the sample, about 94% were seen once. Sequenced material: peripheral blood, taken in the third trimester of pregnancy. These receptors all come from a female donor with multiple sclerosis, enrolled in a pregnancy study.

This clone was recorded once. The J gene is TRBJ2-5, the V gene TRBV4-1; 7 bases align to TRBD1. Germline V gives CDR1 MGHRA, CDR2 YSYEKL. There are 17 residues in the CDR3. V dropped 2 bases and J dropped 2; count of bases not matched to a gene: 11. The CDR3: CASSQQPRTGIQETQYF. CDR3 coding DNA: TGCGCCAGCAGCCAACAACCCCGGACAGGCATACAAGAGACCCAGTACTTC.

This chain links TRBV30 with TRBJ2-7; 7 nucleotides line up with TRBD1. The CDR3 totals 14 residues. Germline CDR1 GTSNPN, CDR2 SVGIG (reference sequence). Trimming at V came to 5 bases and at J to 0 bases, leaving 7 bases not matched to a gene. The CDR3 reads CAWEPDRDSYEQYF. DNA of the CDR3: TGTGCCTGGGAGCCTGACAGGGACTCCTACGAGCAGTACTTC.

This rearrangement joins TRBV29-1 to TRBJ2-1; TRBD2 matches 8 bases. The ends lost 6 bases at V and 15 bases at J; junction bases unmatched: 13. Germline V CDR1 and CDR2: SQVTM, ANQGSEA. CDR3 length: 12 residues. CDR3 DNA sequence: TGCAGCGTCTCGGCCCCGGGGGGGCCACGGTTCTTC. Encoded protein: CSVSAPGGPRFF.

The chain recombines TRBV27 with TRBJ2-7, with unresolved D. Deletions cut 0 bases from V and 4 bases from J, with 7 bases between. The CDR3 extends over 13 amino acids. The germline gives CDR1 MNHEY, CDR2 SMNVEV (reference sequence). Here the CDR3 reads CASSLSRNYEQYF. CDR3 nucleotide sequence: TGTGCCAGCAGTTTATCGCGGAATTACGAGCAGTACTTC.

The gene calls are TRBV15 and TRBJ1-1; 7 bases agree with TRBD1. The germline V gene has CDR1 LNHNV and CDR2 YYDKDF (reference sequence). Losses at the gene ends were 1 base for V and 4 bases for J; bases not matched to a gene: 9. CDR3 length: 16 residues. CDR3 sequence (DNA): TGTGCCACCAGCAGAGCGGGGAACAGGGGAGCCACTGAAGCTTTCTTT. It specifies CATSRAGNRGATEAFF.

This clone was detected only a few times. The chain employs TRBV28 and TRBJ2-3; 10 nucleotides line up with TRBD2. V lost 3 bases and J lost 0; bases outside the gene matches: 9. The CDR3 is 18 amino acids. Germline lookup yields CDR1 MDHEN and CDR2 SYDVKM. The CDR3 region is CASSFFPGLAASTDTQYF. The DNA for the CDR3 is TGTGCCAGCAGTTTTTTTCCAGGACTAGCGGCTAGCACAGATACGCAGTATTTT.

The chain joins TRBV7-8 to TRBJ1-1, with D tentatively TRBD1 (5 bases). V shed 2 bases and J shed 1 base, with 11 bases lying between them. The CDR3 contains 15 residues. Germline V lookup: CDR1 SGHVS, CDR2 FQNEAQ. As DNA, the CDR3 is TGTGCCAGCAGCTTATATATCGACAGGAACACTGAAGCTTTCTTT. Protein product: CASSLYIDRNTEAFF.

The chain couples TRBV5-1 to TRBJ2-1; possibly TRBD2 for D (6 bases). CDR1 is SGHRS, CDR2 YFSETQ, per germline. V dropped 2 bases and J dropped 10 bases, with 16 bases sitting between them. The CDR3 is 14 residues long. CDR3: CASSFGWGVEEQFF. The DNA for the CDR3 is TGCGCCAGCAGCTTCGGCTGGGGGGTGGAGGAGCAGTTCTTC.

This chain links TRBV7-9 with TRBJ1-5; D remains unclear. Germline V CDR1 and CDR2: SEHNR, FQNEAQ (reference sequence). CDR3 length equals 14 residues. V lost 5 bases and J 3 bases, leaving 11 bases between the germline ends. CDR3 loop: CASSHFDTNQPQHF. CDR3 sequence (DNA): TGTGCCAGCAGCCACTTCGACACCAATCAGCCCCAGCATTTT.

The genes are TRBV15 and TRBJ1-2; D is unclear. Germline CDR1 LNHNV, CDR2 YYDKDF (reference sequence). Trimming shortened V by 2 bases and J by 0 bases, and 16 bases separated the two germline ends. The CDR3 length is 17 residues. CDR3 in DNA: TGTGCCACCAGCAGATTCTCCCCTGGCTCTCCTAACTATGGCTACACCTTC. As protein: CATSRFSPGSPNYGYTF.

This chain connects TRBV9 to TRBJ2-3; D ambiguous. The CDR3 sequence is 17 residues long. Germline V CDR1 and CDR2: SGDLS, YYNGEE. V lost 0 bases, J lost 2 bases, and 16 bases lay in between. The CDR3 loop is CASSVGSKPTYTDTQYF. In nucleotides, the CDR3 is TGTGCCAGCAGCGTAGGGAGTAAACCCACCTACACAGATACGCAGTATTTT. Complete variable domain (other parts from reference TRBV9 and TRBJ2-3): DSGVTQTPKHLITATGQRVTLRCSPRSGDLSVYWYQQSLDQGLQFLIQYYNGEERAKGNILERFSAQQFPDLHSELNLSSLELGDSALYFCASSVGSKPTYTDTQYFGPGTRLTVL.

The V and J genes are TRBV19 and TRBJ2-1; maybe TRBD1 (6 bases). CDR1 and CDR2 from the germline V gene are LNHDA and SQIVND (reference sequence). CDR3 size: 14 residues. Trimming removed 7 bases at V and 1 base at J, with 11 bases between. CDR3 in amino acids: CASNGGPSYNEQFF. CDR3 in DNA: TGTGCCAGTAATGGGGGCCCGTCCTACAATGAGCAGTTCTTC.